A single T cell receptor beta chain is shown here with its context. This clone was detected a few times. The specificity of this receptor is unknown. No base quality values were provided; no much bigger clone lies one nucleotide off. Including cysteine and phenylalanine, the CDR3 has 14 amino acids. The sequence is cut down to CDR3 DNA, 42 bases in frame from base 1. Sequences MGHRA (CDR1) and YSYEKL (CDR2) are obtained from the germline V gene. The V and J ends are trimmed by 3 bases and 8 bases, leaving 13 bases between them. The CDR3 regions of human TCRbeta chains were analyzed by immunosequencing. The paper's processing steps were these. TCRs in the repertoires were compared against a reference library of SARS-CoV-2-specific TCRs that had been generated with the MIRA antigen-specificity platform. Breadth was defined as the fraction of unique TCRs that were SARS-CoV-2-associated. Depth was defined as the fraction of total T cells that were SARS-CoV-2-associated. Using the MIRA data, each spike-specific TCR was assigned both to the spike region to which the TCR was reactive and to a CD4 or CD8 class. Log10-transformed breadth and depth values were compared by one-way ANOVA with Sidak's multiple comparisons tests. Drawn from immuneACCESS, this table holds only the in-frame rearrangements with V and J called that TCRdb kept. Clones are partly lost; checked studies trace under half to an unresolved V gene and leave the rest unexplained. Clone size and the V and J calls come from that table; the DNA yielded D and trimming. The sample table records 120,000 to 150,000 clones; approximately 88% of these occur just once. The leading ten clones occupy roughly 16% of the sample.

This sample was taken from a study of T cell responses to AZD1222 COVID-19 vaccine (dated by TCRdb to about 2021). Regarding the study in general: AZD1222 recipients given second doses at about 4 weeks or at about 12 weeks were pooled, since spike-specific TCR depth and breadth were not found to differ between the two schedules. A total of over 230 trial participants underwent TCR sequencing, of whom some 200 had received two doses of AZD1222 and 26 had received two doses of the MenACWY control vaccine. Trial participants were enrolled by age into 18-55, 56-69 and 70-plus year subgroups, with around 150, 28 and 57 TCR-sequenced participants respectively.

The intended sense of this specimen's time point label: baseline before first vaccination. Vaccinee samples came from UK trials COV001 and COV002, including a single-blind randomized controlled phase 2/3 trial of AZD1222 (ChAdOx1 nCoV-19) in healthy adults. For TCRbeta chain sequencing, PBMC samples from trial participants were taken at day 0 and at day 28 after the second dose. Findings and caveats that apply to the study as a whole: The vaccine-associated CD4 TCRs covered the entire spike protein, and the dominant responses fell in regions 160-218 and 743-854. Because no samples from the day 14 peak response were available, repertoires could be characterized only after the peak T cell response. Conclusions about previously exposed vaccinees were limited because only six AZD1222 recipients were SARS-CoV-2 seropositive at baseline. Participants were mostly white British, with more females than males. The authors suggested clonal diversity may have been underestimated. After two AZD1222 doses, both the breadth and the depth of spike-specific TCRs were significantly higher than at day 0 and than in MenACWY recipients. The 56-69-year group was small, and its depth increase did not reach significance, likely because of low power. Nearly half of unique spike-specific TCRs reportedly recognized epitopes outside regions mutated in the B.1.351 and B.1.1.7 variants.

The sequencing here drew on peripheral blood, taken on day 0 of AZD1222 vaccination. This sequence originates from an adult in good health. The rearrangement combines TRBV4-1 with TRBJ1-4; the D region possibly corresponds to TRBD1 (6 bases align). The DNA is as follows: TGCGCCAGCAGCCATGGGGGGGCTGTGGAAAAACTGTTTTTT. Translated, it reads CASSHGGAVEKLFF.